This is a list of T cell receptor beta chains from one sample in a study of human T cells and chemical hapten exposure. TCRdb reanalysed the RACE reads using MiXCR and keeps one entry per CDR3 protein. The sample holds about 83,000 distinct CDR3 sequences, 6% to 9% seen once. The sequencing here drew on whole blood, taken in connection with sensitization to the hapten diphenylcyclopropenone (DPC). The receptors stem from a woman aged 25 to 39 with alopecia areata. Some clones in this sample may be carry-over from other donors' samples. Both conserved end residues are part of each CDR3. A D gene is named only where the DNA matches it firmly. Only some rows state a clone size, as once, few, many or a class for expanded clones.

size	D	V	J	DNA	CDR3
many	TRBD2	TRBV7-2	TRBJ2-5	TGTGCCAGCAGCCGGACTGCGGGGGTAGTTCTCCGAGAGACCCAGTACTTC	CASSRTAGVVLRETQYF
NA	NA	TRBV6-5	TRBJ1-6	TGTGCCAGCAGTTACCGGGGGCGGCGAGGTTTCCACTTT	CASSYRGRRGFHF
many	TRBD1	TRBV29-1	TRBJ1-2	TGCAGCGTTGCAGCGGGACAGTTTATGCGCTACACCTTC	CSVAAGQFMRYTF
NA	NA	TRBV19	TRBJ1-1	TGTGCCACCATGGACCCAGGGCGAGGCCGCACTGAAGCTTTCTTT	CATMDPGRGRTEAFF
many	NA	TRBV29-1	TRBJ1-1	TGCAGCGTTGAAGAATATGCTGAAGCTTTCTTT	CSVEEYAEAFF
NA	NA	TRBV2	TRBJ1-5	TGTGCCACCAGAGAGAGGGTGAATCAGCCCCAGCATTTT	CATRERVNQPQHF
NA	NA	TRBV5-1	TRBJ1-2	TGCGCCAGCAGCTTGGTACGGGATCCGGCGCCATATGGCTACACCTTC	CASSLVRDPAPYGYTF
NA	NA	TRBV20-1	TRBJ1-4	TGCAGTGCTAGTCGGGAAAAACTGTTTTTT	CSASREKLFF
many	NA	TRBV2	TRBJ2-2	TGTGCCAGCAGTGAGGGTAGAGTGATCCCCGGGGAGCTGTTTTTT	CASSEGRVIPGELFF
many	TRBD1	TRBV29-1	TRBJ2-3	TGCAGCGGGACCGGGACAGGGGGAACCCTAAGCACAGATACGCAGTATTTT	CSGTGTGGTLSTDTQYF
NA	NA	TRBV4-1	TRBJ2-3	TGCGCCAGCAGCCAAGCCAGGGTTCGGTATTTT	CASSQARVRYF
many	NA	TRBV10-3	TRBJ2-3	TGTGCCATCAAGTGGGCAGGGGGGCAGCAAGATACGCAGTATTTT	CAIKWAGGQQDTQYF
many	NA	TRBV10-3	TRBJ2-2	TGTGCCATCAGCACGGGATGGGGACCCGGGGAGCTGTTTTTT	CAISTGWGPGELFF